A single sample gave rise to the 15 T cell receptor beta chains below, sequenced in a study of human T cells and chemical hapten exposure. TCRdb processed the RACE reads anew with MiXCR; each CDR3 protein has one entry. The sample shows about 49,000 distinct CDR3 sequences, 9.3% of them seen only once. Time point here: patch test 1, 2 weeks after DPC sensitization. The sample's treatment: therapeutic diphenylcyclopropenone sensitization with weekly scalp DPC. The material was whole blood, obtained in connection with sensitization to the hapten diphenylcyclopropenone (DPC). These receptors all stem from a woman between 45 and 60 years old with alopecia areata. Some clones in this sample may be carry-over from other donors' samples.

Ten or more counts support this clonotype. The V gene is TRBV19, the J gene TRBJ2-3; 9 bases are shared with TRBD2. V gave up 4 bases and J gave up 1 base; unmatched junction bases: 6. The length of the CDR3 is 16 residues. CDR1 LNHDA and CDR2 SQIVND come from the germline V gene (reference sequence). The CDR3 region is CASSNGVAGGTDTQYF. CDR3 bases: TGTGCCAGTAGTAACGGGGTAGCGGGAGGCACAGATACGCAGTATTTT.

Only one count was recorded for this clonotype. The rearrangement joins TRBV28 to TRBJ2-7; the D gene is possibly TRBD2 (5 bases). This CDR3 has 11 residues. V was pared by 6 bases and J by 6 bases, with 9 bases between. In germline, CDR1 is MDHEN, CDR2 SYDVKM. The CDR3 DNA sequence: TGTGCCAGCAGAACTAGGTTCGAGCAGTACTTC. Translated, it gives CASRTRFEQYF.

This clonotype has a handful of counts. This chain connects TRBV6-1 to TRBJ2-1; D unresolved. The germline CDR1 and CDR2 sequences are MNHNS and SASEGT. The CDR3 has 12 amino acids. V lost 3 bases and J 4 bases, leaving 4 bases between the germline ends. The CDR3 sequence is CASSDVYNEQFF. CDR3 coding DNA: TGTGCCAGCAGTGATGTTTACAATGAGCAGTTCTTC.

This rearrangement joins TRBV20-1 to TRBJ2-5; a weak D match, TRBD2 (6 bases). Germline loops: CDR1 DFQATT, CDR2 SNEGSKA (reference sequence). V lost 6 bases and J lost 5, with 13 bases in between. The CDR3 is 12 residues long. For the CDR3, the DNA is TGCAGTGCCACGCAGGGAGGTGAGACCCAGTACTTC. It encodes CSATQGGETQYF.

This clonotype has at least ten counts. The chain couples TRBV29-1 to TRBJ2-3, with 7 positions matching TRBD1. Germline loops: CDR1 SQVTM, CDR2 ANQGSEA. The CDR3 has 12 residues. V lost 7 bases, J lost 3 bases, and 4 bases stayed unmatched. The chain's CDR3 is CSEDRATDTQYF. CDR3 bases: TGCAGCGAAGACAGGGCGACAGATACGCAGTATTTT.

Many counts were recorded for this clonotype. This chain connects TRBV29-1 to TRBJ1-4; the D gene is possibly TRBD1 (6 bases). Per germline, CDR1 SQVTM and CDR2 ANQGSEA. This CDR3 comprises 13 residues. V gave up 4 bases and J gave up 5 bases, with 11 bases separating them. The CDR3 region is CSVGGGPNEKLFF. In DNA form, the CDR3 reads TGCAGCGTTGGGGGGGGCCCCAATGAAAAACTGTTTTTT.

As concerns this clonotype: This may be a read error: a much more frequent sequence differs by one nucleotide. CDR3 coding DNA: TGTGCCAGCAGTTTATCCCGTCGAGGGACTTCGCGTCCCGGGGAGCTGCTTTTT. Amino acid sequence: CASSLSRRGTSRPGELLF. This sequence joins TRBV27 and TRBJ2-2; D is perhaps TRBD2 (6 bases). This CDR3 has 18 amino acids. From germline, CDR1 is MNHEY and CDR2 SMNVEV (reference sequence).

This clonotype has ten or more counts. V gene TRBV4-3 combines with J gene TRBJ2-7, with a tentative D call TRBD2 (5 bases). The CDR3 totals 13 residues. Deletions cut 1 base from V and 5 bases from J, with 9 bases between. The V gene's germline CDR1 is LGHNA and CDR2 YSLEER. The DNA for the CDR3 is TGCGCCAGCAGCCAAGTCGGGATCCACGAGCAGTACTTC. This sequence encodes CASSQVGIHEQYF.

This clonotype has at least ten counts. CDR3 DNA sequence: TGCAGTGCTGGCGGCAATGAGCAGTTCTTC. This sequence encodes CSAGGNEQFF. The chain recombines TRBV20-1 with TRBJ2-1, with unresolved D. From germline, CDR1 is DFQATT and CDR2 SNEGSKA (reference sequence). V lost 5 bases and J 6 bases, leaving 5 bases between the germline ends. CDR3 length: 10 amino acids.

This clonotype was seen a handful of times. This rearrangement joins TRBV30 to TRBJ2-3, with TRBD2 matching over 9 bases. CDR1 is GTSNPN, CDR2 SVGIG, per germline (reference sequence). J lost 6 bases, V lost 7 bases, and 14 bases had no gene match. The CDR3 consists of 15 residues. The CDR3 DNA follows: TGTGCCTCTAAACGGGCTAGCGGGAATGTGGATACGCAGTATTTT. Amino acids: CASKRASGNVDTQYF.

This clonotype was counted at least ten times. The chain links TRBV11-2 to TRBJ2-1; D is possibly TRBD2 (6 bases). Germline assignment: CDR1 SGHAT and CDR2 FQNNGV. With 5 bases removed from V and 5 bases from J, the gap between germline ends came to 19 bases. This CDR3 region has 16 residues. CDR3 sequence (DNA): TGTGCCAGCAGCCCAAACCTGGGGGAGGCAAACAATGAGCAGTTCTTC. Its translation is CASSPNLGEANNEQFF.

This clonotype occurred many times. V is TRBV6-6 and J is TRBJ2-5; D not resolved. In germline, CDR1 is MNHNY, CDR2 SVGAGI (reference sequence). The CDR3 loop spans 16 amino acids. The V end was cut by 6 bases, the J end by 5 bases, with 22 bases between. Written as DNA, the CDR3 is TGTGCCAGCAGCCCCTTGGGTGCGAGGCTCGACGAGACCCAGTACTTC. Residues: CASSPLGARLDETQYF.

Remarks on this clonotype: Since a much larger clone is just one base distant, this may be a read error. The V gene is TRBV7-9, the J gene TRBJ2-2, with D perhaps given as TRBD1 or TRBD2 (5 bases each). This CDR3 region has 15 residues. Germline assignment: CDR1 SEHNR and CDR2 FQNEAQ (reference sequence). CDR3 sequence (DNA): TGTGCCAGCAGCTTTTCGGGACCGAACACCGCGGAGCTGTTTTTT. Translating gives CASSFSGPNTAELFF.

This clonotype was seen at least ten times. This sequence joins TRBV20-1 and TRBJ1-1; TRBD1 agrees at 8 bases. The CDR3 covers 13 residues. Germline V CDR1 and CDR2: DFQATT, SNEGSKA (reference sequence). Trimming removed 6 bases from V and 5 bases from J; junction bases left unmatched: 8. Written as DNA, the CDR3 is TGCAGTGCGGGATACAGGGGGTGGACTGAAGCTTTCTTT. It specifies CSAGYRGWTEAFF.

This clonotype was seen a few times. V and J are TRBV20-1 and TRBJ2-3; D remains unclear. The CDR3 contains 11 residues. The V end lost 5 bases, the J end lost 3 bases, and 6 bases lay between the germline ends. Germline CDR1 reads DFQATT; CDR2 reads SNEGSKA (reference sequence). CDR3 sequence: CSAERTDTQYF. The CDR3 coding sequence is TGCAGTGCTGAGAGGACAGATACGCAGTATTTT.